These 14 T cell receptor beta chains came from one sample sequenced in a study of Ad26.COV2.S vaccination and SARS-CoV-2 variants. Specified treatment: around 19 received Ad26.COV2.S at low or high dose, single or two shots; roughly 5 received placebo; per-sample allocation not given. The samples were gathered on day 63 after the first injection of vaccine or placebo. Data came from immunoSEQ multiplex PCR; TCRdb stores just in-frame clones and leaves some out. In the table there are 320,000 or so clones, roughly 90% of which are singletons. The specimen was peripheral blood, collected in a trial of Ad26.COV2.S vaccine versus placebo. These receptors all stem from a person aged 18 to 59 who received the Ad26.COV2.S COVID-19 vaccine or a placebo.

This sequence joins TRBV7-8 and TRBJ1-6; 10 positions agree with TRBD1. Germline loops: CDR1 SGHVS, CDR2 FQNEAQ. The CDR3 has 19 residues. J gave up 8 bases and V 5 bases, and 18 bases lay outside the gene matches. The CDR3 protein is CASSPHRVPRGQGDSPLHF. CDR3 in DNA: TGTGCCAGCAGCCCCCATCGTGTCCCACGAGGACAGGGGGATTCACCCCTCCACTTT.

About this clone: With only one base between it and a far larger clone, this is likely a read error. The rearrangement uses TRBV2 and TRBJ1-4; 8 bases map to TRBD1. This CDR3 comprises 14 residues. V lost 1 base, J lost 7 bases, and 2 bases stayed unmatched. Germline CDR1 is SNHLY and CDR2 is FYNNEI. The CDR3 nucleotides read TGTGCCAGCAGTGAAGGGCAGGGGGCTGAAAAACTGTTTTTT. The encoded protein is CASSEGQGAEKLFF.

The J gene is TRBJ2-6, the V gene TRBV18; no definite D call. V was cut by 0 bases and J by 4 bases, with 10 bases left in between. The CDR3 sequence is 16 residues long. The germline V gene has CDR1 KGHSH and CDR2 LQKENI. As DNA, the CDR3 is TGTGCCAGCTCACCACCCCCGGGTTCCGGGGCCAACGTCCTGACTTTC. Translated, it gives CASSPPPGSGANVLTF.

Of note for this clone: The same CDR3 is also encoded by other DNA sequences in this sample. V gene TRBV11-2 combines with J gene TRBJ2-7; the D is unclear. The CDR3 totals 13 residues. V was pared by 5 bases and J by 3 bases, with 11 bases between. From germline, CDR1 is SGHAT and CDR2 FQNNGV. As DNA, the CDR3 is TGTGCCAGCAGCCCCGCTGACGGCTACGAGCAGTACTTC. It codes for CASSPADGYEQYF.

The chain employs TRBV3-1 (or the pseudogene TRBV3-2) and TRBJ1-4; unclear D gene. The CDR3 loop spans 16 amino acids. Per germline, CDR1 LGHDT and CDR2 YNNKEL (reference sequence). V dropped 3 bases and J dropped 5 bases, with 16 bases sitting between them. The CDR3 nucleotides are TGTGCCAGCAGCCACGTGAGAGGGAAAAGAAATGAAAAACTGTTTTTT. Translation: CASSHVRGKRNEKLFF.

The J gene is TRBJ2-1, the V gene TRBV27; 7 nucleotides agree with TRBD1. V trimming: 3 bases; J trimming: 9 bases; junction bases outside the gene matches: 20. This CDR3 is 18 amino acids long. Germline values: CDR1 MNHEY, CDR2 SMNVEV (reference sequence). CDR3 sequence (DNA): TGTGCCAGCAGTTTTCTCTTTAAGGGGGCCCGCCCGGTCAGTGAGCAGTTCTTC. The encoded protein is CASSFLFKGARPVSEQFF.

The chain combines TRBV5-4 with TRBJ2-3; 13 positions match TRBD2. Germline V gene data show CDR1 as SGHNT and CDR2 as YYREEE (reference sequence). V lost 2 bases and J lost 5; bases outside the gene matches: 5. CDR3 length: 16 amino acids. Here the CDR3 reads CASSFTSGGGGDTQYF. The CDR3 DNA follows: TGTGCCAGCAGCTTTACTAGCGGGGGGGGCGGAGATACGCAGTATTTT.

V is TRBV6-5 and J is TRBJ2-7, with 9 positions matching TRBD2. This CDR3 has 13 amino acids. V was clipped by 5 bases and J by 3 bases; unmatched bases: 2. Germline V gene sequence: CDR1 MNHEY, CDR2 SVGAGI. The CDR3 DNA reads TGTGCCAGCAGTAAGCGGGAGGACTACGAGCAGTACGTC. It is translated as CASSKREDYEQYV.

J is TRBJ2-5 and V is TRBV4-1; TRBD2 agrees at 12 bases. After removal of 1 base from V and 3 bases from J, the junction contained 12 bases not matched to a gene. The CDR3 extends over 19 amino acids. Germline CDR1 and CDR2: MGHRA and YSYEKL. The CDR3 region is CASSQVPTSGGPSKETQYF. CDR3 bases: TGCGCCAGCAGCCAAGTACCGACTAGCGGGGGCCCGTCGAAAGAGACCCAGTACTTC.

The chain combines TRBV20-1 with TRBJ1-2; D unresolved. Germline V lookup: CDR1 DFQATT, CDR2 SNEGSKA (reference sequence). CDR3 length: 15 residues. The V and J ends lost 3 bases and 4 bases respectively, with 18 bases between them. The CDR3 nucleotides are TGCAGTGCTAGTCCCACACACGCTACTGGCTATGGCTACACCTTC. As protein: CSASPTHATGYGYTF.

This clone was recorded only once. This chain uses TRBV5-4 with TRBJ2-5; D not certain. CDR1 and CDR2 (germline): SGHNT, YYREEE (reference sequence). V lost 3 bases to trimming and J lost 1 base, with 10 bases between them. The CDR3 is 14 residues long. The CDR3 sequence is CASSSPNFQETQYF. DNA for the CDR3: TGTGCCAGCAGCTCCCCCAATTTCCAAGAGACCCAGTACTTC.

The chain joins TRBV4-3 to TRBJ1-6; a possible D gene is TRBD1 (5 bases). This CDR3 is 17 amino acids long. V shed 4 bases and J shed 2 bases, with 15 bases lying between them. Germline V gene data show CDR1 as LGHNA and CDR2 as YSLEER. The CDR3 DNA reads as TGCGCCAGCAGCCCGGGACCCCCGGACCCCTATAATTCACCCCTCCACTTT. This gives the protein CASSPGPPDPYNSPLHF.

J is TRBJ1-3 and V is TRBV7-2; D may be TRBD1 (6 bases). Deletions cut 8 bases from V and 1 base from J, with 12 bases between. In germline, CDR1 is SGHTA, CDR2 FQGNSA. This CDR3 contains 14 residues. CDR3 DNA: TGTGCCAGCGGCAGGGGAACTTCTGGAAACACCATATATTTT. It specifies CASGRGTSGNTIYF.

The chain has TRBV7-9 and TRBJ2-5; possible D gene TRBD1, 6 bases. CDR1 SEHNR and CDR2 FQNEAQ come from the germline V gene (reference sequence). The CDR3 contains 13 residues. Trimming took 5 bases from V and 5 from J, leaving 12 bases between them. DNA for the CDR3: TGTGCCAGCAGCGTCAACAGGGAGGAGACCCAGTACTTC. Its protein is CASSVNREETQYF.